One and the same sample provided the 10 T cell receptor beta chains below, sequenced in a study of cytomegalovirus exposure and HLA in healthy donors. Primers for the PCR totalled 60 Vbeta and 13 Jbeta. This table comes from immunoSEQ multiplex PCR, and its TCRdb copy is limited to in-frame clones, with some not included. This sample has 180,000 or so clones; around 80% occur once, and the top ten carry 1.4% to 1.5%. Sample: PBMCs. All receptors come from a man between 18 and 29 years old in good health and CMV-seronegative.

V gene TRBV19 combines with J gene TRBJ1-2; 7 positions agree with TRBD1. V shed 8 bases, J shed 0 bases, and the junction held 9 bases outside the gene matches. The CDR3 has 15 amino acids. Looked up from germline, CDR1 is LNHDA and CDR2 is SQIVND (reference sequence). The CDR3 reads CASSGQLIANYGYTF. The CDR3 DNA reads as TGTGCCAGTTCGGGACAGCTAATAGCTAACTATGGCTACACCTTC. Supplemented by reference TRBV19 and TRBJ1-2, the full variable domain reads DGGITQSPKYLFRKEGQNVTLSCEQNLNHDAMYWYRQDPGQGLRLIYYSQIVNDFQKGDIAEGYSVSREKKESFPLTVTSAQKNPTAFYLCASSGQLIANYGYTFGSGTRLTVV.

In this sample, this clone turned up once. The gene calls are TRBV10-3 and TRBJ2-5; possibly TRBD2 for D (6 bases). This CDR3 is 13 amino acids long. Trimming removed 11 bases at V and 7 bases at J, with 20 bases between. CDR1 ENHRY and CDR2 SYGVKD come from the germline V gene. The CDR3 spells CASSTGEVGTQYF. The CDR3, as DNA: TGTGCCTCCTCGACGGGAGAAGTGGGGACCCAGTACTTC.

CDR3 residues: CASSFNGGSGNTIYF. The CDR3 nucleotides read TGTGCCAGCAGCTTCAACGGCGGGAGTGGAAACACCATATATTTT. The chain joins TRBV11-2 to TRBJ1-3; D is undetermined. The CDR3 runs to 15 residues. V was shortened by 3 bases and J by 3 bases, with 12 bases between the two germline ends. Germline loops: CDR1 SGHAT, CDR2 FQNNGV.

This rearrangement joins TRBV30 to TRBJ2-1; D is undetermined. V lost 1 base and J 8 bases, leaving 12 bases between the germline ends. CDR1 is GTSNPN, CDR2 SVGIG, per germline (reference sequence). The CDR3 contains 13 residues. CDR3 region: CAWSERSLDEQFF. The CDR3 bases are TGTGCCTGGAGTGAGCGTAGCCTCGATGAGCAGTTCTTC.

The chain has TRBV5-8 and TRBJ1-5; D not resolved. There are 12 residues in the CDR3. CDR1 and CDR2 (germline): SGHTS, YDEGEE. Trimming stripped 4 bases from V and 5 bases from J, with 7 bases between. This CDR3 reads CASSGEYQPQHF. DNA of the CDR3: TGTGCCAGCAGCGGGGAGTATCAGCCCCAGCATTTT.

This clone has at least ten counts. The chain joins TRBV5-6 to TRBJ2-3, with TRBD2 matching 7 bases. The CDR3 loop spans 14 amino acids. The junction had 9 bases not matched to a gene; V was cut back by 3 bases and J by 8 bases. Germline V gene sequence: CDR1 SGHDT, CDR2 YYEEEE. The CDR3 loop is CASSWGSGGSTQYF. The CDR3 bases are TGTGCCAGCAGCTGGGGGTCGGGGGGATCTACGCAGTATTTT.

V gene TRBV4-2 combines with J gene TRBJ2-1; the D gene is possibly TRBD1 (6 bases). Germline V gene data show CDR1 as LGHNA and CDR2 as YNFKEQ. Trimming left V 0 bases short and J 16 bases short, with 16 bases between. The length of the CDR3 is 13 residues. The CDR3 nucleotides are TGTGCCAGCAGCCAAGAGTCGTCGGGACAAGTCTTCTTC. This translates into CASSQESSGQVFF.

The rearrangement joins TRBV27 to TRBJ2-3; TRBD2 agrees at 7 bases. The V gene's germline CDR1 is MNHEY and CDR2 SMNVEV (reference sequence). CDR3 length: 14 residues. V dropped 4 bases and J dropped 6; count of bases not matched to a gene: 7. DNA for the CDR3: TGTGCCAGCAGTTGGGGCTCCGGGGGGGATACGCAGTATTTT. Translating it yields CASSWGSGGDTQYF.

The J gene is TRBJ2-1, the V gene TRBV6-9; TRBD2 aligns across 13 bases. CDR3 length equals 20 residues. The ends lost 2 bases at V and 0 bases at J; junction bases unmatched: 10. Germline CDR1 MNHGY, CDR2 SVAAGI. The CDR3 spells CASSYPLGTSGDSSYNEQFF. For the CDR3, the DNA is TGTGCCAGCAGTTATCCTCTGGGGACTAGCGGGGACAGCTCCTACAATGAGCAGTTCTTC.

The gene calls are TRBV29-1 and TRBJ1-1, with TRBD1 as a possible D gene (5 bases). The CDR3 is 10 residues long. V was cut by 8 bases and J by 1 base, with 5 bases left in between. CDR1 is SQVTM, CDR2 ANQGSEA, per germline. CDR3 nucleotides: TGCAGCACAGGGAACACTGAAGCTTTCTTT. This encodes CSTGNTEAFF.